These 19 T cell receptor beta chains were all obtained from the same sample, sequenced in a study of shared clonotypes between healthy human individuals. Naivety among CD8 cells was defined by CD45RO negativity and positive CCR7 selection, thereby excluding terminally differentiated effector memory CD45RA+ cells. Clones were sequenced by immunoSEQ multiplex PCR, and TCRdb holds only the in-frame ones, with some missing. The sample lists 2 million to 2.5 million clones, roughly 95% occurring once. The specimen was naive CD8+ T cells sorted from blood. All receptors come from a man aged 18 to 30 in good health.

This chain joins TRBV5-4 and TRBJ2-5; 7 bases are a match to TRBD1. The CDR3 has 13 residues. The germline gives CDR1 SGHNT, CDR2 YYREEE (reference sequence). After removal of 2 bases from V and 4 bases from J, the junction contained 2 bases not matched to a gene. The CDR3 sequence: CASSFTGVETQYF. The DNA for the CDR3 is TGTGCCAGCAGCTTTACAGGGGTAGAGACCCAGTACTTC.

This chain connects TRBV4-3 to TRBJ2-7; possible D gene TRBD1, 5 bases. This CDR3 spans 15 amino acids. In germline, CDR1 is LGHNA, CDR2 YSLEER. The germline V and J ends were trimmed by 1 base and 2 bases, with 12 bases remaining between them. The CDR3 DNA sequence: TGCGCCAGCAGCCAAGCTCAGGGCCAAGCCTACGAGCAGTACTTC. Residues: CASSQAQGQAYEQYF.

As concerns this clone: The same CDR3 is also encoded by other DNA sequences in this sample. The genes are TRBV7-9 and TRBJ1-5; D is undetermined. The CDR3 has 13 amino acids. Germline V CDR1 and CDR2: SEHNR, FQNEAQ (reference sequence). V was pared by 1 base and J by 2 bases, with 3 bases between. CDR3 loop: CASSLDGNQPQHF. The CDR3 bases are TGTGCCAGCAGCTTAGATGGCAATCAGCCCCAGCATTTT.

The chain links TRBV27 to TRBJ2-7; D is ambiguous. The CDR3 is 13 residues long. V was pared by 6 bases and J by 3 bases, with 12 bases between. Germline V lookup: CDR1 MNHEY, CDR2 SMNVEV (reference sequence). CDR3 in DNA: TGTGCCAGCAGCCACCGGCTTGACTACGAGCAGTACTTC. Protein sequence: CASSHRLDYEQYF.

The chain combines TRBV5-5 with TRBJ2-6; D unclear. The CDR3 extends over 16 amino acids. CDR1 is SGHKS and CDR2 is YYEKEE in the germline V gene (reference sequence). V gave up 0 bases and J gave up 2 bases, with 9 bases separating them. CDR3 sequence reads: CASSLEQRPGANVLTF. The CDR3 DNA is TGTGCCAGCAGCTTGGAACAGAGGCCTGGGGCCAACGTCCTGACTTTC.

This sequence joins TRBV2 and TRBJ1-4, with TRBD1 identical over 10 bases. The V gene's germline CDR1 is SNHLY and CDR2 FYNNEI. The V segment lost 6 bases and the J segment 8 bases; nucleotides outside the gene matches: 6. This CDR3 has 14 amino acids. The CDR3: CASSPDRGWEKLFF. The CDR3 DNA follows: TGTGCCAGCAGCCCGGACAGGGGGTGGGAAAAACTGTTTTTT.

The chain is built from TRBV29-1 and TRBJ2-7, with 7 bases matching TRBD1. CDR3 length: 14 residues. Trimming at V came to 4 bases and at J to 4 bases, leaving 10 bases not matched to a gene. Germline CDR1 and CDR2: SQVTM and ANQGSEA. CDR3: CSVVTRGNGYEQYF. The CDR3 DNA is TGCAGCGTTGTAACCAGGGGGAATGGGTACGAGCAGTACTTC.

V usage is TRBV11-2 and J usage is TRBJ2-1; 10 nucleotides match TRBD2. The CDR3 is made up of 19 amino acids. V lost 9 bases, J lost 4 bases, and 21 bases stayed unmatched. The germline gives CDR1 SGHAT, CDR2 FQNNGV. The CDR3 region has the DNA TGTGCCAGTCCGCAGCTTAATAGTCGAGGACTAGCGGTTTACAATGAGCAGTTCTTC. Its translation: CASPQLNSRGLAVYNEQFF.

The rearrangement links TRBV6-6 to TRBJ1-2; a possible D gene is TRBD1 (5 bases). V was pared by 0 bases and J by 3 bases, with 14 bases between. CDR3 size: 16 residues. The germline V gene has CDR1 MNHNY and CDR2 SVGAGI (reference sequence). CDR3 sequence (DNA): TGTGCCAGCAGTTACTCTCCCGGACACCTTCACTATGGCTACACCTTC. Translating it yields CASSYSPGHLHYGYTF.

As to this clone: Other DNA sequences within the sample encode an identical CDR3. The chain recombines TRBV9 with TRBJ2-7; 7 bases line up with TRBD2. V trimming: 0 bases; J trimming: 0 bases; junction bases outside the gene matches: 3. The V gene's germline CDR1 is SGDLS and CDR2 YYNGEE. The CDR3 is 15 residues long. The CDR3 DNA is TGTGCCAGCAGCGTAGATGGCGGGGGCTCCTACGAGCAGTACTTC. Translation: CASSVDGGGSYEQYF.

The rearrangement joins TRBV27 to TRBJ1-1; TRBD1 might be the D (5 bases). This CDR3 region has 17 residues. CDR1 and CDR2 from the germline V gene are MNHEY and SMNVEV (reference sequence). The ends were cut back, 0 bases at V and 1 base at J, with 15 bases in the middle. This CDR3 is CASSLSAGTIGNTEAFF. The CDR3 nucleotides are TGTGCCAGCAGTTTATCGGCCGGGACGATTGGGAACACTGAAGCTTTCTTT.

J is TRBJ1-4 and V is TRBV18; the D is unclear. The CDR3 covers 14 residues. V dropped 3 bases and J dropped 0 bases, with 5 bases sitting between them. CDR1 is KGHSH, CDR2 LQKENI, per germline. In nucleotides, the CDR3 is TGTGCCAGCTCACCCTATGCAACTAATGAAAAACTGTTTTTT. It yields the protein CASSPYATNEKLFF.

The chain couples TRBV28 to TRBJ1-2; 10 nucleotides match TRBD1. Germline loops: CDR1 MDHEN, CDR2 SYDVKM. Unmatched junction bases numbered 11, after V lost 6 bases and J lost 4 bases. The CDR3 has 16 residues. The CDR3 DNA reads TGTGCCAGCAGCCCCCCCGGGACAGGGGCTACCTATGGCTACACCTTC. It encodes CASSPPGTGATYGYTF.

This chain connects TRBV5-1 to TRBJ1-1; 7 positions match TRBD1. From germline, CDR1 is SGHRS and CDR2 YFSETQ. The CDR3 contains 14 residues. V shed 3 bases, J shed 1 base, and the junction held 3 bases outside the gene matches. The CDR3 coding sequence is TGCGCCAGCAGCTGGGACAGCCCGAACACTGAAGCTTTCTTT. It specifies CASSWDSPNTEAFF.

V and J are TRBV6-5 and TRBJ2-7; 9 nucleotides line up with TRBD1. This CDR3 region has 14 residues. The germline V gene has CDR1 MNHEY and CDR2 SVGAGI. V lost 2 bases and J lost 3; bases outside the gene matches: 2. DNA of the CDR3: TGTGCCAGCAGTTACAAGGGACAGGGCTACGAGCAGTACTTC. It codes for CASSYKGQGYEQYF.

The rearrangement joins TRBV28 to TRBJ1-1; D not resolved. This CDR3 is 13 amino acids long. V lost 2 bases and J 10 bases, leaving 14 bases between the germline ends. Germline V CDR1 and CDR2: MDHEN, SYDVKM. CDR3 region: CASSLRTPGGAFF. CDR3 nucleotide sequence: TGTGCCAGCAGTTTAAGGACCCCGGGAGGAGCTTTCTTT.

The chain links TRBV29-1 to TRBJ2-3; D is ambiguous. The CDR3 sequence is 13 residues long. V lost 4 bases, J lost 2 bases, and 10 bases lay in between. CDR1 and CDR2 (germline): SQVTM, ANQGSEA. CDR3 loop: CSVVPGNTDTQYF. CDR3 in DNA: TGCAGCGTTGTCCCCGGCAACACAGATACGCAGTATTTT.

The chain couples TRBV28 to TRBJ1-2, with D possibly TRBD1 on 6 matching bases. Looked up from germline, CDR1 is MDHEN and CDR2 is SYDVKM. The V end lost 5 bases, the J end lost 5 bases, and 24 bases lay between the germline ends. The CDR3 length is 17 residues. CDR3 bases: TGTGCCAGCAGTCCACACCGGGAAGGGGGTAATTTATATGGCTACACCTTC. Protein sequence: CASSPHREGGNLYGYTF.

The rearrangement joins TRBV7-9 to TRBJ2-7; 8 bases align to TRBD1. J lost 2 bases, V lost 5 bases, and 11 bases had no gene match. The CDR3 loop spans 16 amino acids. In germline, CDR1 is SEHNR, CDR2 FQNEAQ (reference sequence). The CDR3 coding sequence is TGTGCCAGCAGCCCATATGGGGGACAGGAACCCTACGAGCAGTACTTC. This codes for CASSPYGGQEPYEQYF. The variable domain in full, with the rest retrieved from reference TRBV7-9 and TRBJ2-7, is DTGVSQNPRHKITKRGQNVTFRCDPISEHNRLYWYRQTLGQGPEFLTYFQNEAQLEKSRLLSDRFSAERPKGSFSTLEIQRTEQGDSAMYLCASSPYGGQEPYEQYFGPGTRLTVT.